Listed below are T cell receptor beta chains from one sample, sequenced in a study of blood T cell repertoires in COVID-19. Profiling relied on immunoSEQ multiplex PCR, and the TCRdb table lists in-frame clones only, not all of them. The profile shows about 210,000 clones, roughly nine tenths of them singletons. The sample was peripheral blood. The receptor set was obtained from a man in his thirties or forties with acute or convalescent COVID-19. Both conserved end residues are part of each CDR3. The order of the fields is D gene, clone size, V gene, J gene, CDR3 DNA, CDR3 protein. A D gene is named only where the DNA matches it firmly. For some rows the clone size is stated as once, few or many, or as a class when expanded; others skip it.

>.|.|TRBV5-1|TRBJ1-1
TGCGCCAGCAGCTCCGAATACGGGGGTGGGTTGCCTTTCTTT
CASSSEYGGGLPFF
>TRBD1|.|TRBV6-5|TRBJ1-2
TGTGCCAGCGGGGACAGACCCAACTATGGCTACACCTTC
CASGDRPNYGYTF
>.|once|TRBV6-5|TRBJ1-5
TGTGCCAGCAGACCGGGCCCGGGGTGGAATCAGCCCCAGCATTTT
CASRPGPGWNQPQHF
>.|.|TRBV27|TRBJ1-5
TGTGCCAGCAGTTTTTCGCTGGCCTTCAATCAGCCCCAGCATTTT
CASSFSLAFNQPQHF
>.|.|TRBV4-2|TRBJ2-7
TGTGCCAGCAGCCAAGACGGGATAAGCTACGAGCAGTACTTC
CASSQDGISYEQYF
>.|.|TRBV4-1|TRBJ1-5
TGCGCCAGCAGCCGAAGTGGGGGCACGGATCAGCCCCAGCATTTT
CASSRSGGTDQPQHF
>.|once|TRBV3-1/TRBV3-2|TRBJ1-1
TGTGCCAGCAGCCAAGAAGTTTGGAGCGTAGGGGGAGCTTTCTTT
CASSQEVWSVGGAFF
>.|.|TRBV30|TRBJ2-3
TGTGCCTGGAGGATCAAGCACACAGATACGCAGTATTTT
CAWRIKHTDTQYF
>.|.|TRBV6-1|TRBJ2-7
TGTGCCAGCAGTGAACCTAGTTGGAACTACGAGCAGTACTTC
CASSEPSWNYEQYF
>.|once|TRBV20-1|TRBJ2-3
TGCAGTGCGCGGTACGATACGCAGTATTTT
CSARYDTQYF
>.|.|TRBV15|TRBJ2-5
TGTGCCACCAGCAGGCGGGAGACCCAGTACTTC
CATSRRETQYF
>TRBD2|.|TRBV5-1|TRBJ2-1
TGCGCCAGCAGCTTGATAGCGGGACCCTACAATGAGCAGTTCTTC
CASSLIAGPYNEQFF
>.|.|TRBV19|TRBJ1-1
TGTGCCAGTATCCAGGGATGGCGCACTGAAGCTTTCTTT
CASIQGWRTEAFF
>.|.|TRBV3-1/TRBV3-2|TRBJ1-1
TGTGCCAGCAGCCACAAACTAAAGGCAGGGTTGGCTTTCTTT
CASSHKLKAGLAFF
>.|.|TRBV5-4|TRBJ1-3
TGTGCCAGCAGCTTGACAGGGATCCCTGGAAACACCATATATTTT
CASSLTGIPGNTIYF
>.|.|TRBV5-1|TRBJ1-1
TGCGCCAGCAGCGGCAGGGGCGAGACTGAAGCTTTCTTT
CASSGRGETEAFF
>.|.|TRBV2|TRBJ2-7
TGTGCCAGCAGTGAAGGGTGGCAGGGCTCCCATCAGTACTTC
CASSEGWQGSHQYF
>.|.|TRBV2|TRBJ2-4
TGTGCCAGCCGCACCCCTATAGCCAAAAACATTCAGTACTTC
CASRTPIAKNIQYF
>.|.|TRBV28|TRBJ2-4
TGTGCCAGCAGTGTAGTAGAGGGTAACATTCAGTACTTC
CASSVVEGNIQYF
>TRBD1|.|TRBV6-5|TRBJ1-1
TGTGCCAGCATCTTGACAGGGGGCACTGAAGCTTTCTTT
CASILTGGTEAFF
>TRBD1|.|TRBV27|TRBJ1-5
TGTGCCAGCAGTTTAACAGGGGGCAATCAGCCCCAGCATTTT
CASSLTGGNQPQHF
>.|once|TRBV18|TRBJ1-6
TGTGCCAGCTCAGCGAATCAGGGGAACTCACCCCTCCACTTT
CASSANQGNSPLHF
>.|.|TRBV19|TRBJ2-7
TGTGCCAGTAGTATACGGCCGGGGTCGACCTACGAGCAGTACTTC
CASSIRPGSTYEQYF
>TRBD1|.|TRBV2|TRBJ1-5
TGTGCCAGCAGTGCCGAGACAGGGCACCTAAGGTTT
CASSAETGHLRF
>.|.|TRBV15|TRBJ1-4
TGTGCCACCAGCAGAGGAGGGGGGGCTAATGAAAAACTGTTTTTT
CATSRGGGANEKLFF
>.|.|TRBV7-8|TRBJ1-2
TGTGCCAGCAGCTTAGGACAGCTCAATGGCTACACCTTC
CASSLGQLNGYTF
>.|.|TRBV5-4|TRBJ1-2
TGTGCCAGCAGCTTGAGGCAGGGCTATGGCTACACCTTC
CASSLRQGYGYTF
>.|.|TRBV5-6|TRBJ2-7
TGTGCCAGCAGCTTCAAAAACCTAGGGACACCGACCTACGAGCAGTACTTC
CASSFKNLGTPTYEQYF